This is a list of T cell receptor beta chains from one sample in a study of monozygotic twins with inflammatory bowel disease. TCRdb re-called the 5' RACE reads and catalogs CDR3 proteins one per entry, DNA excluded. The sample data list about 300,000 distinct CDR3 sequences. The specimen was blood. These receptors all come from a human donor with ulcerative colitis or Crohn's disease, or a healthy co-twin of an affected twin (not recorded which). Both conserved end residues are part of each CDR3.

j_gene,v_gene,CDR3aa
TRBJ2-1,TRBV20-1,CSARAGTGLARNEQFF
TRBJ2-2,TRBV12-3/TRBV12-4,CASSLVAGVTGELFF
TRBJ2-2,TRBV5-5,CASSLRTGFTGELFF
TRBJ1-2,TRBV12-3/TRBV12-4,CASSLATGHGYTF
TRBJ2-2,TRBV2,CASSERSTGELFF
TRBJ2-5,TRBV7-2,CASSLDPHPVETQYF
TRBJ1-1,TRBV7-2,CASSSPGVHPTEAFF
TRBJ2-2,TRBV20-1,CSASPTNTGELFF
TRBJ2-3,TRBV6-2/TRBV6-3,CASSYQAIGQSTDTQYF
TRBJ1-5,TRBV20-1,CSARSGRNSNQPQHF
TRBJ2-2,TRBV5-1,CASSLGGLNTGELFF
TRBJ1-2,TRBV7-2,CASSLGRVSSYGYTF
TRBJ2-5,TRBV2,CASRTSETQYF
TRBJ2-3,TRBV10-3,CAISDPIQSPDTQYF
TRBJ2-7,TRBV20-1,CSASLASGTYEQYF
TRBJ2-5,TRBV4-1,CASSQDFGSGFRGGMQETQYF
TRBJ2-7,TRBV4-3,CASSQRTFDSPGEQYF
TRBJ2-6,TRBV27,CASTGTSGANVLTF
TRBJ2-7,TRBV20-1,CSASGPAEQYF
TRBJ1-1,TRBV5-1,CASSLGNTGNGEAFF
TRBJ2-3,TRBV5-6,CASGIAGEGVTDTQYF
TRBJ2-2,TRBV7-2,CASSPDPLANTGELFF
TRBJ1-6,TRBV20-1,CSARVGETNYNSPLHF
TRBJ1-4,TRBV28,CASRGTETISTNEKLFF
TRBJ2-7,TRBV20-1,CSARPPPGRGSSYEQYF
TRBJ2-2,TRBV5-5,CASSPRTGGNTGELFF
TRBJ2-1,TRBV12-3/TRBV12-4,CASSFFLGQNNEQFF
TRBJ1-1,TRBV10-3,CAIRGGGGKVTEAFF
TRBJ2-7,TRBV20-1,CSATALVYEQYF
TRBJ2-1,TRBV12-3/TRBV12-4,CASSLDLGVGNEQFF
TRBJ1-3,TRBV25-1,CASSDSAGGGGNTIYF
TRBJ2-1,TRBV5-5,CASSLLIVSYNEQFF
TRBJ1-1,TRBV6-4,CASSVDLRGTEAFF
TRBJ2-3,TRBV18,CASSLWDSKRDTQYF
TRBJ1-2,TRBV12-3/TRBV12-4,CASSLQGGHYGYTF
TRBJ2-7,TRBV7-2,CASSLSSGISYEQYF
TRBJ1-5,TRBV24-1,CATSGPRTGRNHTKINSNQPQHF
TRBJ2-1,TRBV24-1,CATSHTPGQKMHNEQFF
TRBJ1-5,TRBV12-3/TRBV12-4,CASSLQTQGNQPQHF
TRBJ2-1,TRBV9,CASSVGPGKWGTSSYNEQFF
TRBJ2-3,TRBV7-9,CASSQLTGTGVSDTQYF
TRBJ1-5,TRBV12-3/TRBV12-4,CASSFWGANQPQHF
TRBJ2-7,TRBV2,CASSLTSTPYEQYF
TRBJ2-5,TRBV5-6,CASSPPGGFQETQYF
TRBJ1-6,TRBV3-1,CASPTGGWPIYNSPLHF
TRBJ2-7,TRBV25-1,CASSEWRGYEQYF
TRBJ2-7,TRBV19,CASSILPTGINEQYF
TRBJ1-5,TRBV7-9,CASTPDKNNQPQHF
TRBJ1-5,TRBV12-3/TRBV12-4,CASSFRTGAPNQPQHF
TRBJ2-4,TRBV9,CASSGELHGSQYF
TRBJ2-2,TRBV20-1,CSARDRGAGELFF
TRBJ2-2,TRBV19,CASTISYPTGELFF
TRBJ1-1,TRBV6-1,CASRETSNSRGAFF